The clone carrying this TCR beta chain was detected ten times or more. This entry belongs to a study of T cells in Graves' hyperthyroidism and ophthalmopathy. RNA transcripts yielded amplified TCR beta CDR3 regions. The HTBI primer set served for first-round RT-PCR of the TCR CDR3. TCRdb processed the multiplex PCR reads anew with MiXCR; each CDR3 protein has one entry. The sample lists some 270,000 distinct CDR3 sequences; 12% to 15% were seen once. CDR1 is SGHVS and CDR2 is FNYEAQ in the germline V gene. V lost 5 bases and J lost 1, with 11 bases in between. The CDR3 length is 14 residues. The chain is built from TRBV7-6 and TRBJ1-1; D may be TRBD1 (5 bases). The sequencing sample was made of blood. This clonotype was sampled from a woman between 40 and 50 years old with Graves' hyperthyroidism. The CDR3 loop reads CASSEEGRNTEAFF. The DNA for the CDR3 is TGTGCCAGCAGCGAGGAGGGGAGGAACACTGAAGCTTTCTTT. The variable domain in full, with the rest retrieved from reference TRBV7-6 and TRBJ1-1, is GAGVSQSPRYKVTKRGQDVALRCDPISGHVSLYWYRQALGQGPEFLTYFNYEAQQDKSGLPNDRFSAERPEGSISTLTIQRTEQRDSAMYRCASSEEGRNTEAFFGQGTRLTVV.